The 26 T cell receptor beta chains below were found in one sample sequenced in a study of CD8 T cells in Susac syndrome. When the RNA was reverse transcribed, random hexamers were used with an input of about 0.5 to 1 ug. MiXCR, run by TCRdb on the immunoSEQ multiplex PCR reads, gives a single entry per CDR3 protein. The sample lists roughly 200,000 distinct CDR3 sequences; more than 90% were seen once. The sequenced sample was CD4+ T cells from PBMCs. The source of these receptors is a human donor with multiple sclerosis.

The chain couples TRBV12-3 or TRBV12-4 to TRBJ2-3; the match to TRBD1 covers 7 bases. Trimming removed 6 bases from V and 3 bases from J; junction bases left unmatched: 15. The CDR3 is made up of 17 amino acids. The CDR3 loop reads CASSPAPGQDGTDTQYF. CDR3 nucleotide sequence: TGTGCCAGCAGCCCTGCTCCCGGACAGGATGGAACAGATACGCAGTATTTT.

This chain uses TRBV28 with TRBJ2-3; 9 bases align to TRBD2. This CDR3 is built from 14 residues. Per germline, CDR1 MDHEN and CDR2 SYDVKM. Trimming at V came to 2 bases and at J to 8 bases, leaving 5 bases not matched to a gene. CDR3 amino acids: CASSLQRGAFTQYF. CDR3 coding DNA: TGTGCCAGCAGTTTACAGCGGGGGGCGTTTACGCAGTATTTT.

This chain uses TRBV20-1 with TRBJ2-2; tentatively, D is TRBD2 (6 bases). The germline V and J ends were trimmed by 6 bases and 3 bases, with 14 bases remaining between them. This CDR3 has 14 residues. Per germline, CDR1 DFQATT and CDR2 SNEGSKA (reference sequence). The CDR3 DNA follows: TGCAGTGCGAAAGCCGGGGGTTACACCGGGGAGCTGTTTTTT. This sequence encodes CSAKAGGYTGELFF.

This chain uses TRBV20-1 with TRBJ1-2; D uncertain. V gave up 1 base and J gave up 1 base, with 7 bases separating them. The CDR3 consists of 13 residues. CDR1 and CDR2 from the germline V gene are DFQATT and SNEGSKA (reference sequence). The DNA of the CDR3 is TGCAGTGCTAGAGTCGGGATTAACTATGGCTACACCTTC. Its protein is CSARVGINYGYTF.

In the case of this clonotype: The CDR3 end shows no conserved phenylalanine or tryptophan, and so a read error is likely. The V call is TRBV11-3, the J call TRBJ1-1; 7 bases align to TRBD1. The length of the CDR3 is 14 residues. Germline V gene lookup returns CDR1 SGHNT and CDR2 YENEEA. Unmatched junction bases numbered 3, after V lost 5 bases and J lost 0 bases. CDR3 in DNA: TGTGCCAGCAGCAGGGGACAGATGAACACTGAAGCTTTCGTT. It yields the protein CASSRGQMNTEAFV.

V gene TRBV20-1 combines with J gene TRBJ1-2; no definite D call. V lost 4 bases, J lost 2 bases, and 11 bases lay in between. Germline lookup yields CDR1 DFQATT and CDR2 SNEGSKA (reference sequence). The CDR3 is made up of 13 amino acids. CDR3 DNA sequence: TGCAGTGCTAATGGGCTTTCCAACTATGGCTACACCTTC. Its translation is CSANGLSNYGYTF.

This clonotype was found once. The gene calls are TRBV29-1 and TRBJ1-1; D is possibly TRBD1 (6 bases). V was shortened by 5 bases and J by 6 bases, with 16 bases between the two germline ends. This CDR3 comprises 13 residues. The germline gives CDR1 SQVTM, CDR2 ANQGSEA. This chain's CDR3 is CSVLTGMGAEAFF. CDR3 in DNA: TGCAGCGTTTTGACAGGTATGGGGGCTGAAGCTTTCTTT.

The chain joins TRBV25-1 to TRBJ1-6; TRBD1 might be the D (5 bases). The CDR3 length is 15 residues. V lost 0 bases, J lost 6 bases, and 9 bases lay in between. The germline V gene encodes CDR1 MGHDK and CDR2 SYGVNS. The DNA for the CDR3 is TGTGCCAGCAGTGAATATGGAGGGGCTAATTCACCCCTCCACTTT. Translating it yields CASSEYGGANSPLHF.

This sequence joins TRBV30 and TRBJ2-5, with a possible D match to TRBD1 (7 bases). The germline gives CDR1 GTSNPN, CDR2 SVGIG (reference sequence). There are 14 residues in the CDR3. Trimming took off 3 bases at V and 2 bases at J, with 13 bases between the two ends. CDR3 sequence reads: CAWRAPGGQETQYF. The DNA for the CDR3 is TGTGCCTGGAGGGCGCCAGGGGGGCAAGAGACCCAGTACTTC.

J is TRBJ1-1 and V is TRBV29-1; D uncertain. With 0 bases removed from V and 4 bases from J, the gap between germline ends came to 6 bases. The CDR3 totals 12 residues. Germline V CDR1 and CDR2: SQVTM, ANQGSEA. The CDR3, as DNA: TGCAGCGTTGAAGAACGGAGCACTGAAGCTTTCTTT. This encodes CSVEERSTEAFF. The variable domain in full, with the rest retrieved from reference TRBV29-1 and TRBJ1-1, is SAVISQKPSRDICQRGTSLTIQCQVDSQVTMMFWYRQQPGQSLTLIATANQGSEATYESGFVIDKFPISRPNLTFSTLTVSNMSPEDSSIYLCSVEERSTEAFFGQGTRLTVV.

This chain connects TRBV30 to TRBJ2-7; no clear D. The germline V gene encodes CDR1 GTSNPN and CDR2 SVGIG (reference sequence). The ends were cut back, 4 bases at V and 1 base at J, with 17 bases in the middle. The CDR3 is 15 residues long. The CDR3, as DNA: TGTGCCTGGACCTCTTGGGCTGCCTCGTCCTACGAGCAGTACTTC. Translating it yields CAWTSWAASSYEQYF.

This clonotype was observed a few times. V and J are TRBV29-1 and TRBJ2-3; TRBD1 matches at 7 bases. Germline loops: CDR1 SQVTM, CDR2 ANQGSEA. The CDR3 runs to 12 residues. The trim removed 4 bases at V and 4 bases at J, leaving 2 bases unmatched. The CDR3 sequence is CSVGQGSDTQYF. CDR3 DNA: TGCAGCGTTGGACAGGGATCAGATACGCAGTATTTT.

The chain carries TRBV20-1 and TRBJ2-7; D perhaps matches TRBD2 (6 bases). Trimming left V 6 bases short and J 6 bases short, with 18 bases between. CDR3 length equals 13 residues. Germline-derived CDR1 and CDR2 are DFQATT and SNEGSKA (reference sequence). CDR3 sequence reads: CSATGLRPGEQYF. CDR3 nucleotide sequence: TGCAGTGCGACGGGACTGAGACCTGGCGAGCAGTACTTC.

The rearrangement links TRBV12-3 or TRBV12-4 to TRBJ1-4; the match to TRBD1 covers 7 bases. With 5 bases clipped from V and 8 bases from J, the junction kept 5 bases outside the gene matches. The CDR3 has 13 residues. The CDR3 loop reads CASSTGAREKLFF. In DNA, the CDR3 is TGTGCCAGCAGTACAGGGGCCAGGGAAAAACTGTTTTTT.

This clonotype showed up just once. The CDR3 reads CASSHYSDTQYF. The CDR3 region has the DNA TGTGCCAGCAGCCATTATTCAGATACGCAGTATTTT. The genes are TRBV3-1 and TRBJ2-3; D unclear. Trimming stripped 3 bases from V and 4 bases from J, with 5 bases between. CDR3 length: 12 residues. The germline V gene has CDR1 LGHDT and CDR2 YNNKEL (reference sequence).

The J gene is TRBJ2-1, the V gene TRBV6-2 or TRBV6-3; TRBD1 might be the D (6 bases). CDR1 is MNHEY and CDR2 is SVGEGT in the germline V gene. V dropped 8 bases and J dropped 10 bases, with 12 bases sitting between them. The CDR3 contains 11 residues. CDR3 protein: CASQTGYEQFF. Written as DNA, the CDR3 is TGTGCCAGCCAAACAGGGTACGAGCAGTTCTTC.

The chain has TRBV29-1 and TRBJ2-1; 8 nucleotides match TRBD2. The germline gives CDR1 SQVTM, CDR2 ANQGSEA. Germline trimming cut 4 bases from V and 3 bases from J; bases unmatched to any gene: 2. This CDR3 comprises 13 residues. CDR3 DNA: TGCAGCGTTGTTACTAGCGGCTACAATGAGCAGTTCTTC. As protein: CSVVTSGYNEQFF.

V is TRBV5-1 and J is TRBJ2-3, with TRBD1 identical over 8 bases. After removal of 3 bases from V and 2 bases from J, the junction contained 8 bases not matched to a gene. The CDR3 is 16 amino acids. Germline V CDR1 and CDR2: SGHRS, YFSETQ. CDR3 region: CASSSRTGPATDTQYF. CDR3 nucleotides: TGCGCCAGCAGCTCAAGGACAGGGCCAGCCACAGATACGCAGTATTTT. The whole variable domain, filled in from reference TRBV5-1 and TRBJ2-3, reads KAGVTQTPRYLIKTRGQQVTLSCSPISGHRSVSWYQQTPGQGLQFLFEYFSETQRNKGNFPGRFSGRQFSNSRSEMNVSTLELGDSALYLCASSSRTGPATDTQYFGPGTRLTVL.

The chain carries TRBV29-1 and TRBJ1-5, with 11 bases matching TRBD1. CDR3 length: 13 amino acids. Per the germline V gene, CDR1 is SQVTM and CDR2 is ANQGSEA. Losses at the gene ends were 4 bases for V and 4 bases for J; bases not matched to a gene: 0. The CDR3 spells CSVGDRGNQPQHF. The CDR3 bases are TGCAGCGTTGGGGACAGGGGGAATCAGCCCCAGCATTTT.

The V gene is TRBV29-1, the J gene TRBJ1-4, with D perhaps TRBD1 (5 bases). The V end lost 7 bases, the J end lost 3 bases, and 9 bases lay between the germline ends. Germline V CDR1 and CDR2: SQVTM, ANQGSEA. This CDR3 has 12 residues. In DNA, the CDR3 is TGCAGCGCCGGGACGCCTAATGAAAAACTGTTTTTT. Encoded protein: CSAGTPNEKLFF.

V and J are TRBV20-1 and TRBJ2-3, with 10 bases lining up with TRBD1. This CDR3 has 17 amino acids. V trimming: 0 bases; J trimming: 2 bases; junction bases outside the gene matches: 8. Germline V gene sequence: CDR1 DFQATT, CDR2 SNEGSKA (reference sequence). Here the CDR3 DNA reads TGCAGTGCTAGAGATCCTAGGACAGGGGGTCCCACAGATACGCAGTATTTT. Its protein product is CSARDPRTGGPTDTQYF.

The V gene is TRBV5-1, the J gene TRBJ1-2; D is unresolved. Trimming removed 0 bases at V and 4 bases at J, with 7 bases between. Germline assignment: CDR1 SGHRS and CDR2 YFSETQ. The CDR3 contains 13 residues. The DNA for the CDR3 is TGCGCCAGCAGCTTGGGTCATAGCTATGGCTACACCTTC. Protein: CASSLGHSYGYTF. Full variable domain (missing parts from reference TRBV5-1 and TRBJ1-2): KAGVTQTPRYLIKTRGQQVTLSCSPISGHRSVSWYQQTPGQGLQFLFEYFSETQRNKGNFPGRFSGRQFSNSRSEMNVSTLELGDSALYLCASSLGHSYGYTFGSGTRLTVV.

V is TRBV30 and J is TRBJ2-7; tentatively, D is TRBD1 (6 bases). There are 12 residues in the CDR3. V lost 4 bases to trimming and J lost 3 bases, with 10 bases between them. Germline CDR1 is GTSNPN and CDR2 is SVGIG (reference sequence). In DNA, the CDR3 is TGTGCCTGGACTTCAGGGGTCTACGAGCAGTACTTC. It codes for CAWTSGVYEQYF.

The chain recombines TRBV20-1 with TRBJ2-1; a possible D gene is TRBD2 (7 bases). This CDR3 has 17 amino acids. Germline CDR1 reads DFQATT; CDR2 reads SNEGSKA (reference sequence). V gave up 0 bases and J gave up 4 bases, with 19 bases separating them. CDR3: CSARDPTPGGLYNEQFF. CDR3 nucleotide sequence: TGCAGTGCTAGAGATCCCACCCCCGGGGGGCTATACAATGAGCAGTTCTTC.

The genes are TRBV30 and TRBJ2-1, with no clear D. CDR1 GTSNPN and CDR2 SVGIG come from the germline V gene (reference sequence). V was pared by 0 bases and J by 7 bases, with 13 bases between. The CDR3 length is 14 residues. The CDR3 DNA is TGTGCCTGGAGTGTGGTTGGTACGGCGAATGAGCAGTTCTTC. Translated, it gives CAWSVVGTANEQFF.

The chain combines TRBV12-3 or TRBV12-4 with TRBJ1-6; D gene unclear. The CDR3 loop spans 16 amino acids. V was trimmed by 0 bases and J by 10 bases, leaving 16 bases between them. The CDR3 coding sequence is TGTGCCAGCAGTTTAGCAGGTTCGGGAATGGGGTCACCCCTCCACTTT. Protein sequence: CASSLAGSGMGSPLHF.